This TCR beta chain appears in the sequencing data of a study of blood T cell repertoires in COVID-19 (TCRdb year 2020). With regard to the full study: The collaborator samples originated in the United States, Italy and Spain and spanned the acute and convalescent phases of COVID-19. Where available, HLA class I and class II types were obtained from metadata supplied by the sample provider rather than from assay-based typing. Sample metadata almost always included a de-identified subject ID, COVID-19 status, age in years and sex. The samples were drawn from two sources: the first 160 participants of the ongoing ImmuneRACE study, and over 1,000 subjects contributed by 6 global collaborators. The prospective study material was composed of cDNA or gDNA derived from T cells, B-cell-depleted T cells, or PBMCs. Deeply sampled blood TCRbeta repertoires from subjects exposed to, actively infected with, or recovered from COVID-19 were included in the dataset. The repertoires were released in a freely available public database intended as a resource for research on the immune response to SARS-CoV-2. Here is what the overall study found, with its caveats: The quantity of clinical and demographic metadata differed by source and by participant and was supplied without curation.

The immunoSEQ Assay, a bias-controlled multiplex PCR, was used to amplify TCRbeta CDR3 regions from genomic DNA. The source study handled its data this way. Nucleated cell counts per sample were estimated from amplification of reference gene primers within the assay. Sequence reads were collapsed and filtered to measure the absolute abundance of every unique TCRbeta CDR3 rearrangement. For each sample, productive Simpson clonality was calculated as the square root of Simpson's diversity index over productive rearrangements. The clones in this table, taken by TCRdb from immuneACCESS, are in-frame only. Not every clone is retained; where verified, under half of the shortfall comes from an unresolved V gene, and the cause of the rest is unknown. The DNA was the basis for D and trimming; V, J and clone size are from that table. The sample table holds over 150,000 clones, of which 80% to 90% were seen once. The ten biggest clones cover 1.9% of the sample.

Another Seattle source contributed samples from volunteer blood donors who had recovered from COVID-19. Collaborating institutions collected whole blood in K2EDTA tubes following their own protocols. For TCRbeta analysis, collaborators shipped samples in one of three forms: frozen whole blood, isolated PBMCs, or DNA extracted from either of those sample types. Its CDR3 holds 13 amino acids, cysteine through phenylalanine. The retained sequence is limited to the CDR3, 39 bases, with the frame set at the first base. V gives up 5 bases and J gives up 5 bases, and the segment between their germline ends measures 9 bases. The table lists this clone with a few counts. Its antigen target is currently unknown. No qualities accompany the bases; no much larger clone lies one base away.

This sequence uses TRBV12-3 or TRBV12-4 and TRBJ2-2; the D gene is not confidently resolved. This sequence originates from a young man who had recovered from COVID-19. The source material was peripheral blood. The CDR3 corresponds to CASSPLQTGELFF. The DNA reads TGTGCCAGCAGTCCTCTACAGACCGGGGAGCTGTTTTTT.